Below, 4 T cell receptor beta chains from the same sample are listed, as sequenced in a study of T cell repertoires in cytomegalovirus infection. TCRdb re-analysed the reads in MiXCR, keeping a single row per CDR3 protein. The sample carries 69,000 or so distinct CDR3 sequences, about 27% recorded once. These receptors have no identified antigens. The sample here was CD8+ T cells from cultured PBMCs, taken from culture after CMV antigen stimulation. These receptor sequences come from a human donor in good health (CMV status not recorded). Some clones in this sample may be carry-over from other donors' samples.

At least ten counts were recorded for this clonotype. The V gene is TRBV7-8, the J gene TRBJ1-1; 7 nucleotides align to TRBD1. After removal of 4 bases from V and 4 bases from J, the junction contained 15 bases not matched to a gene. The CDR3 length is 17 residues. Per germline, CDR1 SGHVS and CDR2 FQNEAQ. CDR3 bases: TGTGCCAGCAGCTCTCCTCCCACAGGGGCTTTGAGCACTGAAGCTTTCTTT. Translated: CASSSPPTGALSTEAFF.

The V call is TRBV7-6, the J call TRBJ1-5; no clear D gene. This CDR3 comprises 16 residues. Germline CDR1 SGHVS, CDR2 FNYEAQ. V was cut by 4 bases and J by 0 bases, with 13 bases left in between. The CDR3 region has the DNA TGTGCCAGCAGCTCGGGCCCATCGGATAGCAATCAGCCCCAGCATTTT. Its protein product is CASSSGPSDSNQPQHF.

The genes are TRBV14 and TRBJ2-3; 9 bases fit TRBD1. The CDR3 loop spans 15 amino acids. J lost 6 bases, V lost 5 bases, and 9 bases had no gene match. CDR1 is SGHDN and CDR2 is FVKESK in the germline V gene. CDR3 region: CASSSRDRVRDTQYF. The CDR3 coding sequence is TGTGCCAGCAGCTCCCGGGACAGGGTGCGGGATACGCAGTATTTT.

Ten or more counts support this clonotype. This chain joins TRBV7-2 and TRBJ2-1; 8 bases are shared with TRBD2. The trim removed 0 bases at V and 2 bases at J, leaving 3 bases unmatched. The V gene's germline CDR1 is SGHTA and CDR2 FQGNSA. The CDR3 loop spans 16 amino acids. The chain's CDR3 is CASSLAVAGTYNEQFF. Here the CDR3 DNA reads TGTGCCAGCAGCTTAGCCGTAGCGGGGACCTACAATGAGCAGTTCTTC.